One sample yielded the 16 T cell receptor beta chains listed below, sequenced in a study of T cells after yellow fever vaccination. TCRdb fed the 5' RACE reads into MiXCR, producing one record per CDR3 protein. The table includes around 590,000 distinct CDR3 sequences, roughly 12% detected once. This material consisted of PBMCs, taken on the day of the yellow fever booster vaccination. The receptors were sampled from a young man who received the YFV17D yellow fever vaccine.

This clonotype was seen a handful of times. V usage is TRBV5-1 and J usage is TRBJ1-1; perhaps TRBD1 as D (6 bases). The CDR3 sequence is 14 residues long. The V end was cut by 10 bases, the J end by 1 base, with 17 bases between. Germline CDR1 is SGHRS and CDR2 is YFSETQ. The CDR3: CAGRRGPANTEAFF. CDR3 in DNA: TGCGCCGGGCGGCGGGGGCCCGCGAACACTGAAGCTTTCTTT.

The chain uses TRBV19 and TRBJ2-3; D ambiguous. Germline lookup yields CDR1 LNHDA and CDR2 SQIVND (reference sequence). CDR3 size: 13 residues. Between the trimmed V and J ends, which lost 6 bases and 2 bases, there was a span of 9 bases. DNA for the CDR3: TGTGCCAGTAGAGTCCATAACACAGATACGCAGTATTTT. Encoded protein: CASRVHNTDTQYF. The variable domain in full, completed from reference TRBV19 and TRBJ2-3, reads DGGITQSPKYLFRKEGQNVTLSCEQNLNHDAMYWYRQDPGQGLRLIYYSQIVNDFQKGDIAEGYSVSREKKESFPLTVTSAQKNPTAFYLCASRVHNTDTQYFGPGTRLTVL.

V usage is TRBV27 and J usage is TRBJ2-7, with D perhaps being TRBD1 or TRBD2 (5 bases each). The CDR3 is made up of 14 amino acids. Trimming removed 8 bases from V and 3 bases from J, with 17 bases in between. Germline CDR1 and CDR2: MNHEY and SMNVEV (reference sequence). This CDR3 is CASASPGPIYEQYF. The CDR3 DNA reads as TGTGCCAGCGCCTCCCCGGGGCCTATCTACGAGCAGTACTTC.

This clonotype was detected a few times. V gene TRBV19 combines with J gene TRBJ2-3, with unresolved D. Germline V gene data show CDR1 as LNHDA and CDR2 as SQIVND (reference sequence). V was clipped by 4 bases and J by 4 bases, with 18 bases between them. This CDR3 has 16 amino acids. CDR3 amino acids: CASSTLLLGPSDTQYF. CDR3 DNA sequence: TGTGCCAGTAGTACCCTCCTACTCGGACCCTCAGATACGCAGTATTTT.

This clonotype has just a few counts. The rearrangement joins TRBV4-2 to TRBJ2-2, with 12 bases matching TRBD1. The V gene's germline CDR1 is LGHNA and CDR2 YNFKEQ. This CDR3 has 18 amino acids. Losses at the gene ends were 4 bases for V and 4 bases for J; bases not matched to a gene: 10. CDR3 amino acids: CASSPNSGQGALTGELFF. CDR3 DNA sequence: TGTGCCAGCAGCCCAAACTCGGGACAGGGGGCTCTCACCGGGGAGCTGTTTTTT.

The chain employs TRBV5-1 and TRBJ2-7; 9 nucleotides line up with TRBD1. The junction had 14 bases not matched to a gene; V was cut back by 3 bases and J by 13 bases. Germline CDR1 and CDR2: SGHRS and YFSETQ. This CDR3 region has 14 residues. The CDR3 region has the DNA TGCGCCAGCAGCTCTGCCGGGACAGGGAACGGGCATTACTTC. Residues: CASSSAGTGNGHYF.

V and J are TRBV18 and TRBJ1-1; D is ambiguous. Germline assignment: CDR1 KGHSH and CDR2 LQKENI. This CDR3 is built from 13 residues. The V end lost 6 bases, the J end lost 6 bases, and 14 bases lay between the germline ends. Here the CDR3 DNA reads TGTGCCAGCTCTACGTCGGGGTCTCCTGAAGCTTTCTTT. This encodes CASSTSGSPEAFF.

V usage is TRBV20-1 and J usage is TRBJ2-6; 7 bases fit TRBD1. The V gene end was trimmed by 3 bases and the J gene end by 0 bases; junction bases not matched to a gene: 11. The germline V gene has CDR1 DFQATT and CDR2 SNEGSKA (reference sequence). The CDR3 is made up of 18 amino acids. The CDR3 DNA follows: TGCAGTGCTAGGGCCGGACAGGATCTTCTCTCTGGGGCCAACGTCCTGACTTTC. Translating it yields CSARAGQDLLSGANVLTF.

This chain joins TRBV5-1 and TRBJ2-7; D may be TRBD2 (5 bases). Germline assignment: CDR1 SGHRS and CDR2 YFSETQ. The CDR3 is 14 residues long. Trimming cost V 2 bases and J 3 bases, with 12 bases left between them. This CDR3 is CASSLDIRGYEQYF. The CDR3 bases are TGCGCCAGCAGCTTAGACATACGGGGCTACGAGCAGTACTTC.

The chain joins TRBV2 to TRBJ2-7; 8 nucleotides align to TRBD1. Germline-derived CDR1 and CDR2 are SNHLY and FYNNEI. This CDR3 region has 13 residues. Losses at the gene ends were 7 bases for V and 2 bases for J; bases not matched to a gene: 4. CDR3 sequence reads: CASKDRATYEQYF. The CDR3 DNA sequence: TGTGCCAGCAAGGACAGGGCTACCTACGAGCAGTACTTC. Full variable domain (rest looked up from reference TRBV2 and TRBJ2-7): EPEVTQTPSHQVTQMGQEVILRCVPISNHLYFYWYRQILGQKVEFLVSFYNNEISEKSEIFDDQFSVERPDGSNFTLKIRSTKLEDSAMYFCASKDRATYEQYFGPGTRLTVT.

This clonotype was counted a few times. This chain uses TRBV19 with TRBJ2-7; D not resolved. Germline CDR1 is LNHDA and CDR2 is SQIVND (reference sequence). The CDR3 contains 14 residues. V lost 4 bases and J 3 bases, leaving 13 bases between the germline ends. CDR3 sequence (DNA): TGTGCCAGTAGTAATCCTAGGACGTACTACGAGCAGTACTTC. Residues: CASSNPRTYYEQYF.

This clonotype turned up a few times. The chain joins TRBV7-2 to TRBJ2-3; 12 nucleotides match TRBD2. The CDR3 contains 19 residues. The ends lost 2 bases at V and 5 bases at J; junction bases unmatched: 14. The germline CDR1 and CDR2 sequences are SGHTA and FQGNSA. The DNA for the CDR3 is TGTGCCAGCAGCTTAAGGCTAGCGGGAGGGCGAGGAGGAGAAGATACGCAGTATTTT. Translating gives CASSLRLAGGRGGEDTQYF.

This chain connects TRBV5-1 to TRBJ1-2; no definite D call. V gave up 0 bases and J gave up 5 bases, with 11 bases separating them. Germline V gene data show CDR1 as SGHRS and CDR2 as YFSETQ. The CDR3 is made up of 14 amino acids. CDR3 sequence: CASSLVGQKYGYTF. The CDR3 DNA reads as TGCGCCAGCAGCTTGGTGGGCCAGAAATATGGCTACACCTTC.

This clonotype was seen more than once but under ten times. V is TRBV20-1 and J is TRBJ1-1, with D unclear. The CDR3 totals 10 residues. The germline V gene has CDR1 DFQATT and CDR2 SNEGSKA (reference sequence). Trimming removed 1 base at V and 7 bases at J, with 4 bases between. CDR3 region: CSARADEAFF. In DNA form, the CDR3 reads TGCAGTGCTAGAGCAGATGAAGCTTTCTTT.

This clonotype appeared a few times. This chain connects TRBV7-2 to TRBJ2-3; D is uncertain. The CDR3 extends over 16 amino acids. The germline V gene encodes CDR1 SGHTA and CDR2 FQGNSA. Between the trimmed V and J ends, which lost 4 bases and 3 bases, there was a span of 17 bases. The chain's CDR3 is CASSSGPTWGTDTQYF. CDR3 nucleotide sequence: TGTGCCAGCAGCTCCGGGCCAACATGGGGAACAGATACGCAGTATTTT.

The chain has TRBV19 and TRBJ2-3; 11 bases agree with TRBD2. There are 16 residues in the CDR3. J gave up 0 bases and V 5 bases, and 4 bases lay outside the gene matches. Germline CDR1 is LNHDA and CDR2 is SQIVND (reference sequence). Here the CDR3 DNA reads TGTGCCAGTAGTGGTCTAGCGGGAGGCAGCACAGATACGCAGTATTTT. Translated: CASSGLAGGSTDTQYF.